These T cell receptor beta chains were read from a single sample in a study of T cells in localized non-small cell lung cancer. Clones were sequenced by immunoSEQ multiplex PCR, and TCRdb holds only the in-frame ones, with some missing. The sample yields about 31,000 clones, 70% to 90% seen once. The source material was peripheral blood mononuclear cells, sampled before any cancer treatment. The receptors originated from a woman aged 35-75 years with stage III lung adenocarcinoma. The conserved cysteine and the conserved F or W are not part of the CDR3 here. The order of the fields is J gene, V gene, CDR3 protein.

>TRBJ1-6|TRBV7-9
ASSLADSFGLLH
>TRBJ1-2|TRBV9
ASSPRTGGYT
>TRBJ2-6|TRBV30
AWSVAQGPSSGANVLT
>TRBJ1-2|TRBV29-1
SARDRGIYGYT
>TRBJ1-1|TRBV4-3
ASSYGQTTEAF
>TRBJ2-3|TRBV4-1
ASSVRGTADTQY
>TRBJ2-4|TRBV7-2
ASSFIEREPSSNIQY
>TRBJ2-3|TRBV18
ASSSRTSTDTQY
>TRBJ1-1|TRBV27
ASRKIQVTEAF
>TRBJ2-5|TRBV14
ASSQEGRPRETQY
>TRBJ1-2|TRBV11-2
ASSPTGQGYGYT
>TRBJ1-3|TRBV10-3
AIRGQQADTIY
>TRBJ2-1|TRBV30
AWSGGGEQF
>TRBJ1-4|TRBV5-6
ASINRDRGGKLF
>TRBJ1-2|TRBV19
ASTFDGVQAAPWGNYGYT
>TRBJ2-2|TRBV27
ASSLGSPAELF
>TRBJ1-5|TRBV30
AWSVGRNQPQH
>TRBJ1-2|TRBV9
ASSVATDSSYGYT
>TRBJ2-2|TRBV11-3
ASSPRHGELF
>TRBJ2-1|TRBV11-2
ASSLDPGAYNEQF
>TRBJ2-7|TRBV9
ASSVGAAFPYEQY
>TRBJ1-4|TRBV27
ATSYRTNEKLF
>TRBJ1-6|TRBV19
ASSTDRVESPLH
>TRBJ2-2|TRBV27
ASIKAGELF
>TRBJ2-1|TRBV7-2
ASGPRGYNEQF
>TRBJ1-1|TRBV4-1
ASSPGQGRTEAF
>TRBJ2-3|TRBV2
AGEIPTDTQY
>TRBJ2-6|TRBV7-3
ASSLIPGAGANVLT
>TRBJ2-3|TRBV18
ASSPAGGPADTQY
>TRBJ1-4|TRBV5-1
ASSLALAGANEKLF
>TRBJ1-2|TRBV11-2
ASSFINYGYT
>TRBJ2-3|TRBV5-6
ASSFRRGATDTQY
>TRBJ2-7|TRBV5-6
ASSRLTWEQY
>TRBJ2-1|TRBV5-1
ASSFSGYSYNEQF
>TRBJ1-6|TRBV21-1
ASSPWTGGSPLH
>TRBJ1-3|TRBV7-2
ASSLEQGVSGNTIY
>TRBJ1-4|TRBV30
AWGRSSEKLF
>TRBJ2-3|TRBV7-9
ASSLEGYTDTQY
>TRBJ2-7|TRBV28
ASSSPTGGTYEQY
>TRBJ2-1|TRBV9
ASSVAVPAGVNEQF
>TRBJ1-3|TRBV6-1
ASSVDGTSGNTIY